Presented here are 29 T cell receptor beta chains from one specimen sequenced in a study of vaccination effects on CD4 cells after COVID-19. The protocol was immunoSEQ multiplex PCR, while the TCRdb copy is restricted to in-frame clones and leaves out a portion. The sample carries 50,000 or so clones, 75% to 85% recorded once. Using viral peptide pools, the ViraFEST assay grew out antigen-specific CD4+ T cells prior to sequencing. Culturing for nine to ten days preceded CD4+ T cell isolation. Vaccinated recipients, who were negative for nucleocapsid antibodies, had no history of SARS-CoV-2 infection. The antigens of these receptors remain unknown. The sample consisted of CD4+ T cells from PBMCs cultured with HCoV-OC43 spike peptides, taken before COVID-19 vaccination. Described subset: HCoV-OC43 spike overlapping peptide pool stimulation. The receptors derive from a human donor who received a COVID-19 vaccine.

The chain carries TRBV18 and TRBJ2-7; TRBD1 matches at 8 bases. This CDR3 has 13 residues. With V trimmed by 6 bases and J by 3 bases, 4 bases remained unmatched. Germline CDR1 KGHSH, CDR2 LQKENI. CDR3 in DNA: TGTGCCAGCTCCGGGGGACAGGACTACGAGCAGTACGTC. Its protein product is CASSGGQDYEQYV.

The rearrangement joins TRBV11-2 to TRBJ2-1, with D hard to call. This CDR3 spans 16 amino acids. From germline, CDR1 is SGHAT and CDR2 FQNNGV. With 5 bases removed from V and 0 bases from J, the gap between germline ends came to 14 bases. CDR3 in amino acids: CASSPAATSSYNEQFF. CDR3 bases: TGTGCCAGCAGCCCGGCGGCCACAAGCTCCTACAATGAGCAGTTCTTC.

This chain links TRBV12-5 with TRBJ1-5; perhaps TRBD1 as D (5 bases). The CDR3 loop spans 16 amino acids. V was shortened by 2 bases and J by 7 bases, with 18 bases between the two germline ends. CDR1 is LGHNT, CDR2 FRNRAP, per germline. The CDR3 loop reads CASGLSGVGVGQPQHF. Here the CDR3 DNA reads TGTGCTAGTGGTTTGTCCGGAGTGGGGGTAGGGCAGCCCCAGCATTTT.

The chain combines TRBV5-1 with TRBJ2-1; D is ambiguous. The CDR3 length is 15 residues. CDR1 is SGHRS and CDR2 is YFSETQ in the germline V gene. V was trimmed by 2 bases and J by 4 bases, leaving 13 bases between them. The CDR3 is CASSLTGKVYNEQFF. The CDR3 DNA sequence: TGCGCCAGCAGCTTAACCGGCAAAGTATACAATGAGCAGTTCTTC.

This clone was found a few times. As DNA, the CDR3 is TGTGCCAGCAGCTTAGCCCCGACAGCCCGAAACACCATATATTTT. The encoded protein is CASSLAPTARNTIYF. The rearrangement links TRBV7-2 to TRBJ1-3, with D tentatively TRBD1 (5 bases). Germline-derived CDR1 and CDR2 are SGHTA and FQGNSA. The germline V and J ends were trimmed by 0 bases and 5 bases, with 11 bases remaining between them. This CDR3 contains 15 residues.

The chain is built from TRBV4-3 and TRBJ1-3; 9 nucleotides agree with TRBD1. The J segment lost 4 bases and the V segment lost 4 bases, leaving 17 bases of the junction unmatched. This CDR3 has 19 amino acids. CDR1 is LGHNA and CDR2 is YSLEER in the germline V gene. CDR3 region: CASSRTLISGTGKGNTIYF. In DNA form, the CDR3 reads TGCGCCAGCAGCCGAACCTTAATTTCCGGGACAGGGAAGGGAAACACCATATATTTT.

This clone was found a few times. This chain links TRBV29-1 with TRBJ1-3; D gene ambiguous. Trimming left V 6 bases short and J 2 bases short, with 11 bases between. The CDR3 totals 13 residues. Germline V gene lookup returns CDR1 SQVTM and CDR2 ANQGSEA. In DNA form, the CDR3 reads TGCAGCGTAATACAGAGTACTGGAAACACCATATATTTT. This sequence encodes CSVIQSTGNTIYF. Using reference TRBV29-1 and TRBJ1-3 for the parts outside the CDR3, the full variable domain is SAVISQKPSRDICQRGTSLTIQCQVDSQVTMMFWYRQQPGQSLTLIATANQGSEATYESGFVIDKFPISRPNLTFSTLTVSNMSPEDSSIYLCSVIQSTGNTIYFGEGSWLTVV.

The V gene is TRBV4-3, the J gene TRBJ2-2; D is undetermined. This CDR3 contains 13 residues. In germline, CDR1 is LGHNA, CDR2 YSLEER. V lost 2 bases and J lost 7, with 8 bases in between. Written as DNA, the CDR3 is TGCGCCAGCAGCCAATTAGAGGACGGGGAGCTGTTTTTT. Protein: CASSQLEDGELFF.

CDR3 in DNA: TGTGCCAGCAGTGCCAACAGGGACGAGGCTGAAGCTTTCTTT. It yields the protein CASSANRDEAEAFF. This chain joins TRBV2 and TRBJ1-1; tentatively, D is TRBD1 (6 bases). CDR3 size: 14 residues. Germline CDR1 SNHLY, CDR2 FYNNEI. V was clipped by 4 bases and J by 6 bases, with 15 bases between them. Full variable domain (remainder filled in from reference TRBV2 and TRBJ1-1): EPEVTQTPSHQVTQMGQEVILRCVPISNHLYFYWYRQILGQKVEFLVSFYNNEISEKSEIFDDQFSVERPDGSNFTLKIRSTKLEDSAMYFCASSANRDEAEAFFGQGTRLTVV.

CDR3 bases: TGCGCCAGCAGCCAAGGGACAGTGGGGGCTGAAGCTTTCTTT. It is translated as CASSQGTVGAEAFF. The chain joins TRBV5-1 to TRBJ1-1, with 7 bases identical to TRBD1. Germline V gene sequence: CDR1 SGHRS, CDR2 YFSETQ. The CDR3 covers 14 residues. J was trimmed by 6 bases and V by 4 bases; bases with no gene match: 9.

V gene TRBV7-3 combines with J gene TRBJ2-2; D is possibly TRBD1 (9 bases). Germline loops: CDR1 SGHTA, CDR2 FQGTGA. This CDR3 is 16 amino acids long. V lost 5 bases and J lost 5, with 18 bases in between. The CDR3 coding sequence is TGTGCCAGCAGCCCGGGAGGGACAGGGTTTACCGGGGAGCTGTTTTTT. It encodes CASSPGGTGFTGELFF. The variable domain in full, with the rest retrieved from reference TRBV7-3 and TRBJ2-2, is GAGVSQTPSNKVTEKGKYVELRCDPISGHTALYWYRQSLGQGPEFLIYFQGTGAADDSGLPNDRFFAVRPEGSVSTLKIQRTERGDSAVYLCASSPGGTGFTGELFFGEGSRLTVL.

The chain joins TRBV2 to TRBJ2-7, with D possibly being TRBD1 or TRBD2 (5 bases each). The V end was cut by 6 bases, the J end by 1 base, with 7 bases between. The CDR3 covers 12 residues. Germline-derived CDR1 and CDR2 are SNHLY and FYNNEI. This chain's CDR3 is CASRGVSYEQYV. The CDR3 DNA reads TGTGCCAGCAGGGGGGTGTCCTACGAGCAGTACGTC.

This clone has more than one count but fewer than ten. The rearrangement links TRBV7-2 to TRBJ1-2, with TRBD1 as a possible D gene (5 bases). Per germline, CDR1 SGHTA and CDR2 FQGNSA. The V end lost 1 base, the J end lost 2 bases, and 8 bases lay between the germline ends. There are 14 residues in the CDR3. The CDR3 DNA is TGTGCCAGCAGCTTAGGTCGACAGAACTATGGCTACACCTTC. This codes for CASSLGRQNYGYTF.

The chain has TRBV6-6 and TRBJ1-1, with a tentative D call TRBD1 (5 bases). V was shortened by 2 bases and J by 5 bases, with 18 bases between the two germline ends. Per germline, CDR1 MNHNY and CDR2 SVGAGI (reference sequence). This CDR3 contains 16 residues. The CDR3 reads CASSYPAGGAGTEAFF. The CDR3 DNA sequence: TGTGCCAGCAGTTACCCCGCAGGAGGGGCGGGTACTGAAGCTTTCTTT.

This clone was seen only once. This chain uses TRBV24-1 with TRBJ1-1, with D unclear. Trimming pared 2 bases from V and 2 bases from J, leaving 5 bases between. Germline assignment: CDR1 KGHDR and CDR2 SFDVKD. The CDR3 length is 13 residues. The CDR3 nucleotides read TGTGCCACCAGTGATTCAGGAAACACTGAAGCTTTCTTT. It specifies CATSDSGNTEAFF.

The rearrangement joins TRBV2 to TRBJ2-3, with TRBD2 identical over 7 bases. Per the germline V gene, CDR1 is SNHLY and CDR2 is FYNNEI. Unmatched junction bases numbered 4, after V lost 8 bases and J lost 2 bases. The CDR3 loop spans 13 amino acids. CDR3 nucleotide sequence: TGTGCCAGCGAGCGGGGAGCCACAGATACGCAGTATTTT. Amino acids: CASERGATDTQYF.

This sequence joins TRBV27 and TRBJ1-5; D might be TRBD1 (6 bases). V was pared by 6 bases and J by 1 base, with 10 bases between. Per the germline V gene, CDR1 is MNHEY and CDR2 is SMNVEV (reference sequence). This CDR3 has 14 amino acids. CDR3 coding DNA: TGTGCCAGCAGACCACAGGGAAGCAATCAGCCCCAGCATTTT. Its protein product is CASRPQGSNQPQHF.

The gene calls are TRBV19 and TRBJ1-5; D may be TRBD1 (5 bases). The V end was cut by 2 bases, the J end by 3 bases, with 14 bases between. Germline-derived CDR1 and CDR2 are LNHDA and SQIVND (reference sequence). This CDR3 has 16 residues. CDR3 sequence (DNA): TGTGCCAGTAGTATATCAGGGAAATTTCTCAATCAGCCCCAGCATTTT. The encoded protein is CASSISGKFLNQPQHF.

The rearrangement links TRBV5-6 to TRBJ1-6, with D unresolved. Trimming removed 4 bases from V and 7 bases from J, with 15 bases in between. Per germline, CDR1 SGHDT and CDR2 YYEEEE. The CDR3 covers 15 residues. The CDR3 sequence: CASSRGPSKNSPLHF. CDR3 bases: TGTGCCAGCAGCCGCGGGCCCTCGAAGAATTCACCCCTCCACTTT.

The V call is TRBV12-3 or TRBV12-4, the J call TRBJ1-1; no definite D call. CDR3 length equals 11 residues. The V end lost 7 bases, the J end lost 1 base, and 4 bases lay between the germline ends. CDR3 bases: TGTGCCAGCAACTGGAACACTGAAGCTTTCTTT. Amino acids: CASNWNTEAFF.

This rearrangement joins TRBV7-3 to TRBJ2-3, with TRBD1 as a possible D gene (6 bases). The CDR3 is 14 amino acids. Germline CDR1 is SGHTA and CDR2 is FQGTGA. V was cut by 5 bases and J by 6 bases, with 15 bases left in between. Here the CDR3 reads CASSPLTQGDTQYF. CDR3 nucleotide sequence: TGTGCCAGCAGCCCACTGACCCAGGGGGATACGCAGTATTTT.

The rearrangement uses TRBV9 and TRBJ2-3, with D uncertain. The V gene's germline CDR1 is SGDLS and CDR2 YYNGEE. The length of the CDR3 is 14 residues. V gave up 3 bases and J gave up 0 bases, with 8 bases separating them. The CDR3 DNA sequence: TGTGCCAGCAGCGGGACGGTTAGCACAGATACGCAGTATTTT. Translating it yields CASSGTVSTDTQYF.

The rearrangement uses TRBV12-3 or TRBV12-4 and TRBJ2-5, with 7 nucleotides matching TRBD2. The CDR3 extends over 13 amino acids. Trimming cost V 5 bases and J 3 bases; bases outside gene matches: 3. CDR3 coding DNA: TGTGCCAGCAGTGAACTAGCGAAAGAGACCCAGTACTTC. Translating it yields CASSELAKETQYF.

The V gene is TRBV10-2, the J gene TRBJ2-5; D is unclear. This CDR3 region has 13 residues. Germline V gene sequence: CDR1 WSHSY, CDR2 SAAADI. Deletions cut 4 bases from V and 0 bases from J, with 6 bases between. The chain's CDR3 is CASSGYDQETQYF. The CDR3 nucleotides read TGCGCCAGCAGTGGGTACGACCAAGAGACCCAGTACTTC.

The chain carries TRBV19 and TRBJ2-3, with 13 bases that match TRBD2. The CDR3 runs 15 residues. Per the germline V gene, CDR1 is LNHDA and CDR2 is SQIVND (reference sequence). The V gene end was trimmed by 6 bases and the J gene end by 6 bases; junction bases not matched to a gene: 6. This CDR3 is CASRLAGGPSDTQYF. CDR3 nucleotide sequence: TGTGCCAGTAGACTAGCGGGGGGGCCAAGCGATACGCAGTATTTT.

Only a few counts were recorded for this clone. The chain links TRBV5-4 to TRBJ1-6; D is possibly TRBD1 (5 bases). Germline CDR1 SGHNT, CDR2 YYREEE (reference sequence). There are 13 residues in the CDR3. Trimming stripped 0 bases from V and 10 bases from J, with 8 bases between. CDR3 loop: CASSLGGDSPLHF. In DNA, the CDR3 is TGTGCCAGCAGCTTGGGAGGGGACTCACCCCTCCACTTT.

This clone has just a few counts. The chain carries TRBV6-6 and TRBJ1-6; tentative D call: TRBD1 (6 bases). Trimming took 6 bases from V and 7 from J, leaving 16 bases between them. In germline, CDR1 is MNHNY, CDR2 SVGAGI (reference sequence). CDR3 length: 15 amino acids. This CDR3 is CASSRGGGGNSPLHF. In DNA, the CDR3 is TGTGCCAGCAGCCGAGGGGGGGGAGGGAATTCACCCCTCCACTTT.

This clone was picked up a small number of times. The chain is built from TRBV3-1 (or the pseudogene TRBV3-2) and TRBJ2-4, with a tentative D call TRBD2 (7 bases). CDR1 and CDR2 (germline): LGHDT, YNNKEL (reference sequence). V lost 5 bases and J 5 bases, leaving 13 bases between the germline ends. CDR3 length equals 14 residues. CDR3 residues: CASSFPGGQNIQYF. CDR3 in DNA: TGTGCCAGCAGCTTCCCGGGGGGCCAAAACATTCAGTACTTC.

The rearrangement uses TRBV4-1 and TRBJ2-3; D might be TRBD2 (6 bases). Germline V lookup: CDR1 MGHRA, CDR2 YSYEKL. The V gene lost 4 bases and the J gene lost 0 bases, with 8 bases spanning the gap. The CDR3 is 14 residues long. The CDR3 loop is CASSRAGSTDTQYF. The CDR3 coding sequence is TGCGCCAGCAGCCGCGCGGGGAGCACAGATACGCAGTATTTT.